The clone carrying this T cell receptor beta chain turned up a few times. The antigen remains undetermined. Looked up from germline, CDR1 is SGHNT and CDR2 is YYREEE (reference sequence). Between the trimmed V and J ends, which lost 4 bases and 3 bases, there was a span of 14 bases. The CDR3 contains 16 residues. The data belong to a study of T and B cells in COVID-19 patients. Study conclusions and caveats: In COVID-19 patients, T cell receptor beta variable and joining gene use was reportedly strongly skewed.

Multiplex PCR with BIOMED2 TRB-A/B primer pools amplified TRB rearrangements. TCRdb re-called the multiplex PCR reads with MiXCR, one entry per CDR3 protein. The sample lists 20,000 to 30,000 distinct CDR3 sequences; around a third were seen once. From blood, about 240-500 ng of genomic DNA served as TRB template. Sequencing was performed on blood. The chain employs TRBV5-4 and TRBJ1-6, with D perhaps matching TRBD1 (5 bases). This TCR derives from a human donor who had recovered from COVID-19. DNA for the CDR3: TGTGCCAGCAGCCTTAGACAGACCGTCTATAATTCACCCCTCCACTTT. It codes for CASSLRQTVYNSPLHF. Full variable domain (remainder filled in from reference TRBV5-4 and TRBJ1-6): ETGVTQSPTHLIKTRGQQVTLRCSSQSGHNTVSWYQQALGQGPQFIFQYYREEENGRGNFPPRFSGLQFPNYSSELNVNALELDDSALYLCASSLRQTVYNSPLHFGNGTRLTVT.